The entry that follows covers one T cell receptor beta chain sequence. This sample is part of a study of blood T cell repertoires in COVID-19. This CDR3 spans 16 amino acids. The V segment lost 2 bases and the J segment 5 bases; nucleotides outside the gene matches: 6. Per the germline V gene, CDR1 is MNHEY and CDR2 is SVGEGT. Sequenced by immunoSEQ multiplex PCR; TCRdb stores in-frame clones only, minus some. The data contain 80,000 to 95,000 clones, 85% of them singletons. This receptor was taken from an older woman with acute or convalescent COVID-19. The J gene is TRBJ2-1, the V gene TRBV6-2 or TRBV6-3, with 10 bases matching TRBD2. Sequenced sample: peripheral blood. The CDR3 DNA sequence: TGTGCCAGCAGTTACCCTCTGGGACTAGCGAACAATGAGCAGTTCTTC. It encodes CASSYPLGLANNEQFF.